This TCR beta chain was captured by sequencing in a study of T cells in Graves' hyperthyroidism and ophthalmopathy. Amplification targeted TCR beta CDR3 regions from RNA transcripts. RT-PCR in the first round (using the HTBI primer set) targeted the TCR CDR3. TCRdb re-called the multiplex PCR reads with MiXCR, one entry per CDR3 protein. The sample lists roughly 520,000 distinct CDR3 sequences; around a quarter were seen once. Between the trimmed V and J ends, which lost 5 bases and 16 bases, there was a span of 15 bases. The germline V gene has CDR1 SGHTA and CDR2 FQGNSA. This CDR3 spans 12 amino acids. Uncontrolled infection, other autoimmune disease, pregnancy or lactation led to exclusion.

The chain is built from TRBV7-2 and TRBJ1-6; D remains ambiguous. The clonotype originates from a woman in her 30s with Graves' ophthalmopathy. The sequencing sample was made of blood. As DNA, the CDR3 is TGTGCCAGCAGCGCATCGGGCCCGGGGCTCCACTTT. The encoded protein is CASSASGPGLHF.